The next 11 T cell receptor beta chains were all read from a single sample in a study of identical twins (dated by TCRdb to the mid-2010s). Receptors were amplified or captured by 5' RACE. The reads were generated on an Illumina HiSeq 2000. The raw public reads went through TCRdb reprocessing: fastp at Q25, MiXCR clone calling, in-frame beta chains kept. Every distinct CDR3 protein forms one entry, paired with its most common genes and DNA. The sample table holds roughly 710,000 distinct CDR3 sequences, of which roughly 6.2% were seen once. The biggest ten clones account for approximately 1.6% of the sample. Sample: naive T cells sorted from blood. In light of the paper, this sample's cell subset or site label describes: cells isolated with a human naive T-cell isolation kit. The receptors originated from a man younger than 35 in good health.

The table lists this clonotype with many counts. J is TRBJ2-1 and V is TRBV18; tentative D call: TRBD2 (6 bases). This CDR3 has 13 amino acids. Per germline, CDR1 KGHSH and CDR2 LQKENI. Trimming pared 3 bases from V and 5 bases from J, leaving 8 bases between. The CDR3 loop is CASSPSGNNEQFF. The CDR3 DNA reads as TGTGCCAGCTCACCTAGCGGAAACAATGAGCAGTTCTTC.

The table lists this clonotype with many counts. This rearrangement joins TRBV20-1 to TRBJ2-1; D is possibly TRBD2 (6 bases). Trimming took off 3 bases at V and 3 bases at J, with 9 bases between the two ends. CDR3 size: 13 residues. Germline CDR1 DFQATT, CDR2 SNEGSKA (reference sequence). CDR3 bases: TGCAGTGCTAGGGGGGGATACTACAATGAGCAGTTCTTC. It yields the protein CSARGGYYNEQFF.

Many counts were recorded for this clonotype. The V call is TRBV5-1, the J call TRBJ2-1, with 8 nucleotides matching TRBD1. The germline V gene has CDR1 SGHRS and CDR2 YFSETQ. V shed 8 bases, J shed 6 bases, and the junction held 4 bases outside the gene matches. The CDR3 covers 12 residues. CDR3 sequence reads: CASSTGGNEQFF. CDR3 bases: TGCGCCAGTAGCACAGGGGGCAATGAGCAGTTCTTC.

This clonotype was detected many times. The chain couples TRBV3-1 to TRBJ1-6; unclear D gene. Germline CDR1 and CDR2: LGHDT and YNNKEL (reference sequence). CDR3 length: 13 residues. V shed 1 base and J shed 15 bases, with 13 bases lying between them. The CDR3, as DNA: TGTGCCAGCAGCCAAGTCGGCACGGGCCACCTCCACTTT. Amino acids: CASSQVGTGHLHF.

About this clonotype: The junction departs from the called germline gene at one end, perhaps through a read error. The chain has TRBV12-5 and TRBJ2-2; D ambiguous. The germline V gene has CDR1 LGHNT and CDR2 FRNRAP. The CDR3 runs to 17 residues. In nucleotides, the CDR3 is TGTGCTGGTGGTTTGGTACAAGTAACTACGAACACCGGGGAGCTGTTTTTT. It codes for CAGGLVQVTTNTGELFF.

The genes are TRBV30 and TRBJ1-5; 8 bases are a match to TRBD1. CDR3 length: 13 residues. V was clipped by 2 bases and J by 8 bases; unmatched bases: 5. In germline, CDR1 is GTSNPN, CDR2 SVGIG (reference sequence). CDR3 sequence reads: CAWSLYRGKPQHF. CDR3 bases: TGTGCCTGGAGTCTATACAGGGGGAAGCCCCAGCATTTT.

Many counts were recorded for this clonotype. This chain links TRBV15 with TRBJ1-5, with D possibly being TRBD1 (5 bases). This CDR3 has 17 residues. Germline CDR1 reads LNHNV; CDR2 reads YYDKDF (reference sequence). Trimming removed 0 bases from V and 3 bases from J, with 15 bases in between. The CDR3 bases are TGTGCCACCAGCAGAGACAAAACCGGGACCCACAATCAGCCCCAGCATTTT. It encodes CATSRDKTGTHNQPQHF.

This clonotype was seen repeatedly, ten times or more. The chain uses TRBV15 and TRBJ2-7; 7 bases are shared with TRBD1. This CDR3 has 13 amino acids. Germline values: CDR1 LNHNV, CDR2 YYDKDF (reference sequence). The V segment lost 5 bases and the J segment 2 bases; nucleotides outside the gene matches: 3. Here the CDR3 reads CATSPTGTYEQYF. The CDR3 DNA sequence: TGTGCCACCAGCCCGACAGGGACCTACGAGCAGTACTTC.

V usage is TRBV20-1 and J usage is TRBJ2-7; D may be TRBD2 (6 bases). Germline V gene data show CDR1 as DFQATT and CDR2 as SNEGSKA (reference sequence). V lost 1 base and J lost 0, with 13 bases in between. The CDR3 is made up of 15 amino acids. The CDR3 here is CSARAGGTISYEQYF. CDR3 bases: TGCAGTGCTAGAGCTGGGGGGACCATCTCCTACGAGCAGTACTTC.

This clonotype was seen more than once but under ten times. The chain recombines TRBV3-1 with TRBJ2-5; tentative D call: TRBD1 (5 bases). Germline values: CDR1 LGHDT, CDR2 YNNKEL (reference sequence). Trimming cost V 1 base and J 5 bases, with 20 bases left between them. CDR3 length: 17 residues. The CDR3 nucleotides read TGTGCCAGCAGCCAAGGAGTACAGGTTCGCCCCGTTGAGACCCAGTACTTC. This encodes CASSQGVQVRPVETQYF.

The chain couples TRBV20-1 to TRBJ2-2; 9 nucleotides agree with TRBD1. Germline CDR1 is DFQATT and CDR2 is SNEGSKA (reference sequence). The CDR3 sequence is 16 residues long. V was pared by 0 bases and J by 5 bases, with 7 bases of the junction left unmatched. The CDR3 sequence is CSAREWGTGNTGELFF. The CDR3 nucleotides are TGCAGTGCTAGAGAATGGGGGACAGGGAATACCGGGGAGCTGTTTTTT.